These T cell receptor beta chains were read from a single sample in a study of T cells in Graves' hyperthyroidism and ophthalmopathy. Via MiXCR, TCRdb re-called the multiplex PCR reads, giving one row per CDR3 protein. Of some 350,000 distinct CDR3 sequences in the sample, 15% to 19% are singletons; the top ten hold around 30%. The sequenced material came from blood. All receptors derive from a woman between 18 and 29 years old with Graves' hyperthyroidism that later progressed to Graves' ophthalmopathy. CDR3s include the opening cysteine and the closing phenylalanine or tryptophan. D genes are given only for firm matches. Size tells how often a clone was seen (once, few, many) or the class of an expanded clone, and some rows leave it out.

clone size: many
J gene: TRBJ2-1
D gene: .
V gene: TRBV7-8
CDR3 DNA: TGTGCCAGCAGCTTAGGTGGAGCGAAGGAGAGGGCCAATGAGCAGTTCTTC
CDR3 protein: CASSLGGAKERANEQFF

clone size: many
J gene: TRBJ1-1
D gene: .
V gene: TRBV27
CDR3 DNA: TGTGCCAGCAGTTTATCGTTGGGGTATGCTGAAGCTTTCTTT
CDR3 protein: CASSLSLGYAEAFF

clone size: many
J gene: TRBJ1-4
D gene: TRBD1
V gene: TRBV6-6
CDR3 DNA: TGTGCCAGCAGTTACCAGGGGGCCAGTGAAAAACTGTTTTTT
CDR3 protein: CASSYQGASEKLFF

clone size: many
J gene: TRBJ2-4
D gene: .
V gene: TRBV2
CDR3 DNA: TGTGCCAGCAGAGGAATTCTAGCCAAAAACATTCAGTACTTC
CDR3 protein: CASRGILAKNIQYF

clone size: many
J gene: TRBJ2-1
D gene: TRBD2
V gene: TRBV27
CDR3 DNA: TGTGCCAGCAGTTTAGTCGGACTAGCGGGTTATTCCAATGAGCAGTTCTTC
CDR3 protein: CASSLVGLAGYSNEQFF

clone size: many
J gene: TRBJ2-7
D gene: .
V gene: TRBV7-8
CDR3 DNA: TGTGCCAGCAGCCCCGGGAAGGACGAGCAGTACTTC
CDR3 protein: CASSPGKDEQYF

clone size: many
J gene: TRBJ1-5
D gene: .
V gene: TRBV4-2
CDR3 DNA: TGTGCCAGCAGCCAAGATGGGCAGAATAGCAATCAGCCCCAGCATTTT
CDR3 protein: CASSQDGQNSNQPQHF

clone size: many
J gene: TRBJ1-5
D gene: .
V gene: TRBV12-3/TRBV12-4
CDR3 DNA: TGTGCCAGCATTAATCAGGGGCAAGGAGATCAGCCCCAGCATTTT
CDR3 protein: CASINQGQGDQPQHF

clone size: many
J gene: TRBJ2-5
D gene: TRBD1
V gene: TRBV7-8
CDR3 DNA: TGTGCCAGCAGCTTAGCGGACAGGGTAGAGACCCAGTACTTC
CDR3 protein: CASSLADRVETQYF

clone size: many
J gene: TRBJ1-1
D gene: .
V gene: TRBV7-9
CDR3 DNA: TGTGCCAGCAGCGCCCCTGGGGACACTGAAGCTTTCTTT
CDR3 protein: CASSAPGDTEAFF

clone size: .
J gene: TRBJ1-3
D gene: .
V gene: TRBV9
CDR3 DNA: TGTGCCAGCAGCGCGGCCTCGAGGTTGGGCTCCTCTGGAAACACCATATATTTT
CDR3 protein: CASSAASRLGSSGNTIYF

clone size: many
J gene: TRBJ2-3
D gene: TRBD2
V gene: TRBV20-1
CDR3 DNA: TGCAGTGCTAGAGGCGGCCTACCGGGACTAGGGCCCACAGATACGCAGTATTTT
CDR3 protein: CSARGGLPGLGPTDTQYF

clone size: .
J gene: TRBJ2-5
D gene: .
V gene: TRBV9
CDR3 DNA: TGTGCCAACCGTGGACAGACTCTGGAGACCGAGTACTTC
CDR3 protein: CANRGQTLETEYF

clone size: many
J gene: TRBJ2-1
D gene: .
V gene: TRBV11-3
CDR3 DNA: TGTGCCAGCAGCTTAGTAGATTATGAGCAGTTCTTC
CDR3 protein: CASSLVDYEQFF

clone size: many
J gene: TRBJ2-7
D gene: TRBD2
V gene: TRBV11-2
CDR3 DNA: TGTGCCAGCAGCCCGCTCGGGGGACTAGCGGGACCCCTCAGCTCCTACGAGCAGTACTTC
CDR3 protein: CASSPLGGLAGPLSSYEQYF

clone size: few
J gene: TRBJ2-7
D gene: TRBD2
V gene: TRBV4-3
CDR3 DNA: TGCGCCAGCAGCCAAGAGGCGGGAGTATCCTACGAGCAGTACTTC
CDR3 protein: CASSQEAGVSYEQYF

clone size: few
J gene: TRBJ2-1
D gene: .
V gene: TRBV9
CDR3 DNA: TGTGCCAGCAGCGTAGAATGGTCTTACAATGAGCAGTTCTTC
CDR3 protein: CASSVEWSYNEQFF

clone size: .
J gene: TRBJ1-4
D gene: .
V gene: TRBV12-3/TRBV12-4
CDR3 DNA: TGTGCCAGCACCCCGGGCAGGACGGAAAAACTGTTTTTT
CDR3 protein: CASTPGRTEKLFF

clone size: many
J gene: TRBJ1-1
D gene: .
V gene: TRBV7-3
CDR3 DNA: TGTGCCAGCAGCAGGGAGCAGAACACTGAAGCTTTCTTT
CDR3 protein: CASSREQNTEAFF

clone size: many
J gene: TRBJ2-1
D gene: .
V gene: TRBV7-2
CDR3 DNA: TGTGCCAGCAGCTATAGTGGGAGTGGGTTCAATGAGCAGTTCTTC
CDR3 protein: CASSYSGSGFNEQFF

clone size: .
J gene: TRBJ2-1
D gene: TRBD1
V gene: TRBV20-1
CDR3 DNA: TGCAGTGCTAAAGGGGACAGGGGGCCCTACAATGAGCAGTTCTTC
CDR3 protein: CSAKGDRGPYNEQFF

clone size: many
J gene: TRBJ1-1
D gene: .
V gene: TRBV20-1
CDR3 DNA: TGCAGTGCTAGGGGGGGGGCTGGGAACACTGAAGCTTTCTTT
CDR3 protein: CSARGGAGNTEAFF

clone size: many
J gene: TRBJ2-1
D gene: .
V gene: TRBV11-3
CDR3 DNA: TGTGCCAGCAGCTCCGGGAGTTCCTATGAGCAGTTCTTC
CDR3 protein: CASSSGSSYEQFF

clone size: many
J gene: TRBJ2-5
D gene: .
V gene: TRBV7-2
CDR3 DNA: TGTGCCAGCAGCTTATCTGACGTGACCCAGTACTTC
CDR3 protein: CASSLSDVTQYF

clone size: many
J gene: TRBJ2-5
D gene: TRBD2
V gene: TRBV3-1
CDR3 DNA: TGTGCCAGCAGCCAATTGTCGGGAGGGGAGACCCAGTACTTC
CDR3 protein: CASSQLSGGETQYF

clone size: .
J gene: TRBJ2-5
D gene: .
V gene: TRBV18
CDR3 DNA: TGTGCCAGCTCACCACTTCTAGGGGTAGAGACCCAGTACTTC
CDR3 protein: CASSPLLGVETQYF